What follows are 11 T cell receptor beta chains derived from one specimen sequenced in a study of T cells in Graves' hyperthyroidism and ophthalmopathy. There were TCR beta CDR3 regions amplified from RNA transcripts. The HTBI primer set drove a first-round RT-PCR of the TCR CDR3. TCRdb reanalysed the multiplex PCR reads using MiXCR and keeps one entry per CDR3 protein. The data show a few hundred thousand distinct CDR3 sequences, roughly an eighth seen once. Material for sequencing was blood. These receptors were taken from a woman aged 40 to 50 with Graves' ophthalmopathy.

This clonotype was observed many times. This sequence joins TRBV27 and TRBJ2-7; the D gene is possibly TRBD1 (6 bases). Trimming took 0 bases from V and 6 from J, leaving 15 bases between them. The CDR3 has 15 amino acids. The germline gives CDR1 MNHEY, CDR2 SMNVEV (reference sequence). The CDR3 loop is CASSLSGAYPSEQYF. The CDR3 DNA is TGTGCCAGCAGTTTATCGGGGGCATATCCTAGCGAGCAGTACTTC.

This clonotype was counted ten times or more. CDR3 sequence: CAISGRTLQETQYF. The CDR3 nucleotides are TGTGCCATCTCGGGACGGACGTTACAAGAGACCCAGTACTTC. The chain has TRBV28 and TRBJ2-5, with D tentatively TRBD1 or TRBD2 (5 bases each). Germline V gene data show CDR1 as MDHEN and CDR2 as SYDVKM. V was trimmed by 10 bases and J by 2 bases, leaving 17 bases between them. The CDR3 is 14 amino acids.

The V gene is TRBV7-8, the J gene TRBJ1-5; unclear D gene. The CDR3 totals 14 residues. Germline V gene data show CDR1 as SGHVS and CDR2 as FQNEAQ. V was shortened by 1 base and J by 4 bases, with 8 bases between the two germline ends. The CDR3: CASSLVGLNQPQHF. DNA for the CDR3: TGTGCCAGCAGCTTAGTAGGTTTAAATCAGCCCCAGCATTTT. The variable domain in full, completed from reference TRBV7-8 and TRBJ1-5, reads GAGVSQSPRYKVAKRGQDVALRCDPISGHVSLFWYQQALGQGPEFLTYFQNEAQLDKSGLPSDRFFAERPEGSVSTLKIQRTQQEDSAVYLCASSLVGLNQPQHFGDGTRLSIL.

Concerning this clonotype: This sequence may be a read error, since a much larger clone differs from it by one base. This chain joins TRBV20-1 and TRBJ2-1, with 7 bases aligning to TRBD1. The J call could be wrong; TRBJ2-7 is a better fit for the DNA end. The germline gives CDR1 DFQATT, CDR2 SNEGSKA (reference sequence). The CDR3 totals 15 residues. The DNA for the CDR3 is TGCAGTGCTAGCGAACAGGGGACCACCTACAATGAGCAGTACTTC. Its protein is CSASEQGTTYNEQYF.

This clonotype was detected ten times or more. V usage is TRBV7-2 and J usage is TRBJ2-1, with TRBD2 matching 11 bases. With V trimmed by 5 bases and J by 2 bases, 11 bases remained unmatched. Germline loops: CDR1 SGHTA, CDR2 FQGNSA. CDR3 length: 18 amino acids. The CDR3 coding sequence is TGTGCCAGCAGCATGGACTGGACTAGCGGGTTTCCCTACAATGAGCAGTTCTTC. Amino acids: CASSMDWTSGFPYNEQFF.

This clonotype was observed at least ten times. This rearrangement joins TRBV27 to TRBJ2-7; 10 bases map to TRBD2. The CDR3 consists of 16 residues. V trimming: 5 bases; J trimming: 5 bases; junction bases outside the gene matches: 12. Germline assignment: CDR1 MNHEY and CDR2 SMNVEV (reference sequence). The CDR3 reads CASSASPRLAGNEQYF. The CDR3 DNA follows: TGTGCCAGCAGTGCCTCACCTCGACTAGCGGGTAACGAGCAGTACTTC.

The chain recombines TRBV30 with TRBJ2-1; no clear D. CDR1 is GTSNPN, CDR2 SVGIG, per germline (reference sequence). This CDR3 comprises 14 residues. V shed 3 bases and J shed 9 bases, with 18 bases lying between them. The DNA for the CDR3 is TGTGCCTGGAGACCCAGGCTTCTTACAGTTGAGCAGTTCTTC. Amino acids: CAWRPRLLTVEQFF.

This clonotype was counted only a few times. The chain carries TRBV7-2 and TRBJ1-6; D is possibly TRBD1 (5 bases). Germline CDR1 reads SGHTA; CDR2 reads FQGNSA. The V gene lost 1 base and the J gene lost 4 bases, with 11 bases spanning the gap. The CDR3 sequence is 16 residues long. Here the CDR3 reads CASSLGSGIYNSPLHF. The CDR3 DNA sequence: TGTGCCAGCAGCTTAGGTTCAGGGATTTATAATTCACCCCTCCACTTT.

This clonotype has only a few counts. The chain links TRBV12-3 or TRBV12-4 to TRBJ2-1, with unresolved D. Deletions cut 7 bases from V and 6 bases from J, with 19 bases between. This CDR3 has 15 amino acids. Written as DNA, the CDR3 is TGTGCCAGCACCAGCAAGCTAGAAAATATCAATGAGCAGTTCTTC. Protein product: CASTSKLENINEQFF.

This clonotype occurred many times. CDR3 sequence: CASSSRLAGADTQYF. Here the CDR3 DNA reads TGTGCCAGCAGTAGTAGGCTAGCGGGGGCAGATACGCAGTATTTT. The chain combines TRBV6-1 with TRBJ2-3; 10 nucleotides align to TRBD2. Germline V CDR1 and CDR2: MNHNS, SASEGT. The CDR3 covers 15 residues. The V and J ends lost 5 bases and 4 bases, in that order; junction bases with no gene match: 6.

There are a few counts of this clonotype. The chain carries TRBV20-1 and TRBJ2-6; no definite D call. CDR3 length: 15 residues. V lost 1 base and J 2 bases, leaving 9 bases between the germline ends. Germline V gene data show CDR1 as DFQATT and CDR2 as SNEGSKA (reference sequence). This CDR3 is CSARGSGTGANVLTF. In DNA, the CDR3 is TGCAGTGCTAGAGGTTCCGGCACTGGGGCCAACGTCCTGACTTTC.